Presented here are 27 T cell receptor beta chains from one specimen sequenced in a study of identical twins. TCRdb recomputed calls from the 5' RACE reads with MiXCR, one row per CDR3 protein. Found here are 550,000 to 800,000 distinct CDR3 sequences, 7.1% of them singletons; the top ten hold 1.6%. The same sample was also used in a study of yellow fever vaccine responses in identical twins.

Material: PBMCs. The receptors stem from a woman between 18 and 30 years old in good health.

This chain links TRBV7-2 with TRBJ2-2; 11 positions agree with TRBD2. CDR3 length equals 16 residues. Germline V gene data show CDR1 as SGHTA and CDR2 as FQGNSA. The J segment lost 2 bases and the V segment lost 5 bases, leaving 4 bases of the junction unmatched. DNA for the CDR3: TGTGCCAGCAGCCGCAGACTAGCGGGAAACACCGGGGAGCTGTTTTTT. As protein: CASSRRLAGNTGELFF.

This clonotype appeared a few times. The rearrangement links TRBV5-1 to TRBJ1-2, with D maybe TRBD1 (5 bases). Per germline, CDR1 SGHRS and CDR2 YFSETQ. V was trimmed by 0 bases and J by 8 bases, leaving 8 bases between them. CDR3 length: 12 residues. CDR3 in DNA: TGCGCCAGCAGCTTGGCGGCAGGGGGCTACACCTTC. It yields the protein CASSLAAGGYTF.

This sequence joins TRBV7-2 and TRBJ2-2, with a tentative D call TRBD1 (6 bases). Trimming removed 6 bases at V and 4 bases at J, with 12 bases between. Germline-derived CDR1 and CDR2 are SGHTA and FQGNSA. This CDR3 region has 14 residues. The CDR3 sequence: CASRSGQSTGELFF. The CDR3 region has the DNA TGTGCCAGCAGATCAGGACAGTCCACCGGGGAGCTGTTTTTT.

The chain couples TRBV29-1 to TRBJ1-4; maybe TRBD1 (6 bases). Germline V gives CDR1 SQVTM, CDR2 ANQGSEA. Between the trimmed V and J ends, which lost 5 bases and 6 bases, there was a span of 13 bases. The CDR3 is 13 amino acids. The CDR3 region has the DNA TGCAGCGTTCGTACAGGGAACGATGAAAAACTGTTTTTT. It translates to CSVRTGNDEKLFF.

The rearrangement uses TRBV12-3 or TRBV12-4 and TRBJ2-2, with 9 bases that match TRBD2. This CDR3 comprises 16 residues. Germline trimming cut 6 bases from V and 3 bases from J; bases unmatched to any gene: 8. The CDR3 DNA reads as TGTGCCAGCAGACCCTGGGAGCGGGAGGACACCGGGGAGCTGTTTTTT. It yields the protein CASRPWEREDTGELFF.

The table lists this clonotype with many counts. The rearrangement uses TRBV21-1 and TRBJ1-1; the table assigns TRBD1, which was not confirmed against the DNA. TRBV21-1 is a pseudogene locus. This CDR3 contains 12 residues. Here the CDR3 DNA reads TGTGCCAGCAGCAAAGGAGGGGGTTCCGCTTTCTTT. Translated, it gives CASSKGGGSAFF.

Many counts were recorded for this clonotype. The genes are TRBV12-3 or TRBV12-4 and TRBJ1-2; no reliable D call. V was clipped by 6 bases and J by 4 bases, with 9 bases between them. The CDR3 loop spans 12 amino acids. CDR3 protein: CASSPDTYGYTF. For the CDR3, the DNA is TGTGCCAGCAGCCCTGACACCTATGGCTACACCTTC.

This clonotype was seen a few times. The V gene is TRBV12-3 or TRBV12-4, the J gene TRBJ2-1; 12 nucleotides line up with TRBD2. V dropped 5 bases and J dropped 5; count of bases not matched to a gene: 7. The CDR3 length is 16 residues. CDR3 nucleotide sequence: TGTGCCAGCAGTCCTCCGGGACTAGCGGGCCACAATGAGCAGTTCTTC. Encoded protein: CASSPPGLAGHNEQFF.

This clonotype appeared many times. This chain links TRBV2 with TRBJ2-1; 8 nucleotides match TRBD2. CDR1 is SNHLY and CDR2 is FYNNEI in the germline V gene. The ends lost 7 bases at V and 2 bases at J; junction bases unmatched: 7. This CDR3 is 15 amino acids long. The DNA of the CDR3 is TGTGCCAGCAACGAAGCGGGAGAAACCTACAATGAGCAGTTCTTC. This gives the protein CASNEAGETYNEQFF. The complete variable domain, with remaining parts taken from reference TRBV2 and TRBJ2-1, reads EPEVTQTPSHQVTQMGQEVILRCVPISNHLYFYWYRQILGQKVEFLVSFYNNEISEKSEIFDDQFSVERPDGSNFTLKIRSTKLEDSAMYFCASNEAGETYNEQFFGPGTRLTVL.

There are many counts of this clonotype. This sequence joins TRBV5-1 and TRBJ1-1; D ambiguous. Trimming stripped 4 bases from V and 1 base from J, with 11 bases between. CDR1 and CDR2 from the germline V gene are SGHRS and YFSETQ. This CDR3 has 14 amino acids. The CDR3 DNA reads TGCGCCAGCAGCCCGACCGAATCGAACACTGAAGCTTTCTTT. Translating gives CASSPTESNTEAFF.

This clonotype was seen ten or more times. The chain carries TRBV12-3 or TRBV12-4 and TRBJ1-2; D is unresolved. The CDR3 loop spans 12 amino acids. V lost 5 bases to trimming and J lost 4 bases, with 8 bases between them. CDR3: CASSTGLYGYTF. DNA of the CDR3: TGTGCCAGCAGTACTGGCCTCTATGGCTACACCTTC.

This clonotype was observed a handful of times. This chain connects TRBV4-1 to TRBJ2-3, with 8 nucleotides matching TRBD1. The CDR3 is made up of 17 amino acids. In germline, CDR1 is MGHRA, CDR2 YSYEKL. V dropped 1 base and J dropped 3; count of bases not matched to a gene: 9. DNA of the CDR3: TGCGCCAGCAGCCAAGTGCCAGGGGGCTTGGGAACAGATACGCAGTATTTT. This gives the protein CASSQVPGGLGTDTQYF.

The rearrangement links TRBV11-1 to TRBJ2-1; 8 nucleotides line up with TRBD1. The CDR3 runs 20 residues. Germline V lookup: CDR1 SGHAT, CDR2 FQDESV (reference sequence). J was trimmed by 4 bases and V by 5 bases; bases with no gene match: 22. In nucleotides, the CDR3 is TGTGCCAGCAGCAACAGACAGGGGACTTTCCGGGAGCAACCGTACAATGAGCAGTTCTTC. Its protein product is CASSNRQGTFREQPYNEQFF.

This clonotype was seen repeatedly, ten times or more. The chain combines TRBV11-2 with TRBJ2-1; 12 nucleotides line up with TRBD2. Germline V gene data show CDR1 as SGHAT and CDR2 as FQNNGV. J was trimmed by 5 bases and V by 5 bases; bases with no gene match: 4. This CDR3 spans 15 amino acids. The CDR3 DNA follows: TGTGCCAGCAGCAAAACTAGCGGGGGGAACAATGAGCAGTTCTTC. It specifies CASSKTSGGNNEQFF. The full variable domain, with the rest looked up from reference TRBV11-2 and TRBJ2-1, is EAGVAQSPRYKIIEKRQSVAFWCNPISGHATLYWYQQILGQGPKLLIQFQNNGVVDDSQLPKDRFSAERLKGVDSTLKIQPAKLEDSAVYLCASSKTSGGNNEQFFGPGTRLTVL.

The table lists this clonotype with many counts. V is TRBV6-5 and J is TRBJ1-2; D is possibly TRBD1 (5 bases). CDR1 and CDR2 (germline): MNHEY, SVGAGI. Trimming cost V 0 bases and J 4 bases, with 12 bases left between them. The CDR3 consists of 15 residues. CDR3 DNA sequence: TGTGCCAGCAGTTACTCGCTGGCAGGGACCTATGGCTACACCTTC. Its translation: CASSYSLAGTYGYTF.

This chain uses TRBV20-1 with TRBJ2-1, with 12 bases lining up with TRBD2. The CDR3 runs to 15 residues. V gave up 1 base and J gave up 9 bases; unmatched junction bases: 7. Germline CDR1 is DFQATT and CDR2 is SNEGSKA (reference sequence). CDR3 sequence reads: CSARGGLAGWSEQFF. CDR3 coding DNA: TGCAGTGCTAGAGGCGGACTAGCGGGGTGGAGTGAGCAGTTCTTC.

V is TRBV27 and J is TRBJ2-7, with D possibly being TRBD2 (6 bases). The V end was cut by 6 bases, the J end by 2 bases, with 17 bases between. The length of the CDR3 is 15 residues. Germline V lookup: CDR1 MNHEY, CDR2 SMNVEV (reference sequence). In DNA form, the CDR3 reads TGTGCCAGCAGCCCCTGGGGTAGCGGAGCCTACGAGCAGTACTTC. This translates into CASSPWGSGAYEQYF.

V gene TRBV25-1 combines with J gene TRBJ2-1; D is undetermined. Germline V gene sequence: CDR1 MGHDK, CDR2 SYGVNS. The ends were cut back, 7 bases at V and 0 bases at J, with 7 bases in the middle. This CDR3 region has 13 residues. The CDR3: CASNGLSYNEQFF. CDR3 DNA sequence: TGTGCCAGCAACGGCCTCTCCTACAATGAGCAGTTCTTC.

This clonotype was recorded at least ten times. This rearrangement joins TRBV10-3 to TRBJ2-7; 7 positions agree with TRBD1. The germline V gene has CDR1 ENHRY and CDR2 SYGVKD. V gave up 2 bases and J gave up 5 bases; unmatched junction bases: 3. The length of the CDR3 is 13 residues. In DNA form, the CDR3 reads TGTGCCATCAGTGAGGACAGGGCCCACGAGCAGTACTTC. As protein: CAISEDRAHEQYF.

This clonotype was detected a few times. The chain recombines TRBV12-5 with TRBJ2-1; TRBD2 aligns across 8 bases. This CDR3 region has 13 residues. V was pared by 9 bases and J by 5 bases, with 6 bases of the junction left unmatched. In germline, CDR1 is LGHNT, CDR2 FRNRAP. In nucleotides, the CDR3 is TGTGCTAGCGGGGGGGACGTAGACAATGAGCAGTTCTTC. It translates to CASGGDVDNEQFF.

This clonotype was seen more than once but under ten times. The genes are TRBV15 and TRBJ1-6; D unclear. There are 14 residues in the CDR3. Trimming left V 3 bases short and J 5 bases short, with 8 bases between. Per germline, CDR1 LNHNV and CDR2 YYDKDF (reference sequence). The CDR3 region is CATSSRTNNSPLHF. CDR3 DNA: TGTGCCACCAGCAGCCGGACGAATAATTCACCCCTCCACTTT.

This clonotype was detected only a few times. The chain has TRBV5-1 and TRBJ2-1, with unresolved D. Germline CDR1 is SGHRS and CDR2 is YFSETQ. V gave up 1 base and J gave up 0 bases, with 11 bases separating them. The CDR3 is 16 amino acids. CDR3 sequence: CASSLTVYYSYNEQFF. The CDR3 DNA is TGCGCCAGCAGCTTGACGGTCTATTACTCCTACAATGAGCAGTTCTTC.

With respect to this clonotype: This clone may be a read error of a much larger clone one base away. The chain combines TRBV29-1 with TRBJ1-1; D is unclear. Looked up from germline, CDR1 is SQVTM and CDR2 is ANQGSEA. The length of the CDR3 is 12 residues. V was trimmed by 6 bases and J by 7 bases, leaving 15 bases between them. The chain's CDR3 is CSVGAGIGEAFF. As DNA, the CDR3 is TGCAGCGTCGGAGCAGGTATCGGTGAAGCTTTCTTT.

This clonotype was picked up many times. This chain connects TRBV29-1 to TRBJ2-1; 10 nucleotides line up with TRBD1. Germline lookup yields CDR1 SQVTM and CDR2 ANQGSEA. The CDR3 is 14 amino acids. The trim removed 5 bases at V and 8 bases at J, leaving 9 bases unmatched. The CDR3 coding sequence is TGCAGCGTTCACCGAGGGACAGGGGCGGATGAGCAGTTCTTC. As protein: CSVHRGTGADEQFF.

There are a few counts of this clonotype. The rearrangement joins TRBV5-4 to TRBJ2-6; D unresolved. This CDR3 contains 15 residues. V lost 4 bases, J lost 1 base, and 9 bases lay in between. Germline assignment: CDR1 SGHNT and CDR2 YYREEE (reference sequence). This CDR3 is CASSQVVSGANVLTF. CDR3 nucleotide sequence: TGTGCCAGCAGCCAGGTGGTTTCTGGGGCCAACGTCCTGACTTTC.

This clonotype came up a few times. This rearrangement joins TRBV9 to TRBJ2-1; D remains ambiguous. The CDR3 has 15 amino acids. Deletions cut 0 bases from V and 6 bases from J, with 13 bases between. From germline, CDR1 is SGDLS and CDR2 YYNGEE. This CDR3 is CASSVVGRDGNEQFF. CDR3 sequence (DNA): TGTGCCAGCAGCGTAGTGGGTAGAGATGGCAATGAGCAGTTCTTC. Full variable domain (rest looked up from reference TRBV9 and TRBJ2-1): DSGVTQTPKHLITATGQRVTLRCSPRSGDLSVYWYQQSLDQGLQFLIQYYNGEERAKGNILERFSAQQFPDLHSELNLSSLELGDSALYFCASSVVGRDGNEQFFGPGTRLTVL.

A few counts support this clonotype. CDR3 bases: TGTGCCAGCAGCCCCTTCGATAGCGGGGGCTACAATGAGCAGTTCTTC. Protein product: CASSPFDSGGYNEQFF. The chain joins TRBV6-1 to TRBJ2-1, with TRBD2 matching over 9 bases. Germline V gene data show CDR1 as MNHNS and CDR2 as SASEGT. Germline trimming cut 6 bases from V and 3 bases from J; bases unmatched to any gene: 9. The CDR3 is made up of 16 amino acids.